This TCR beta chain was found in a study of cytomegalovirus exposure and HLA in healthy donors. PCR used 60 Vbeta primers and 13 Jbeta primers. Generated by immunoSEQ multiplex PCR, the TCRdb table keeps only in-frame clones and is missing some. The sample yields roughly 100,000 clones, 75% seen once. CDR1 is GTSNPN, CDR2 SVGIG, per germline (reference sequence). V lost 0 bases and J lost 0; bases outside the gene matches: 9. The CDR3 is made up of 18 amino acids. This clone came up a few times. No antigen is known for it. Healthy bone marrow donors made up the donors. The study's findings and limits: Across all donors, roughly uniform sequencing depth was an assumption of the presence/absence analyses. In a later analysis, productive TCRs from donors in an Asian-associated ancestry cluster reportedly carried fewer N-insertions than the cohort mean.

The specimen was PBMCs. The clonotype originates from a man in his forties in good health and CMV-seronegative. The chain joins TRBV30 to TRBJ2-1; 9 bases fit TRBD2. In nucleotides, the CDR3 is TGTGCCTGGAGTGTTGGGGCTAGCGGGGCCCACTCCTACAATGAGCAGTTCTTC. Its translation: CAWSVGASGAHSYNEQFF.